This is a list of T cell receptor beta chains from one sample in a study of blood T cells in healthy people across ages. Each CDR3 protein gets one entry after TCRdb re-called the 5' RACE reads with MiXCR. The sample shows almost 800,000 distinct CDR3 sequences, about 62% of them seen only once. The sequenced sample consisted of blood. The receptors shown here come from a man aged 25 to 40 in good health. CDR3s include the opening cysteine and the closing phenylalanine or tryptophan. The order of the fields is J gene, V gene, D gene, clone size, CDR3 DNA, CDR3 protein. A D gene is named only where the DNA matches it firmly. Size is stated for part of the rows, as once, few or many counts, or as a class when the clone is expanded.

J gene: TRBJ2-5; V gene: TRBV7-2; D gene: .; clone size: once; CDR3 DNA: TGTGCCAGCTGCAGGGGGGGGGCCCAAGAGACCCAGAACTTC; CDR3 protein: CASCRGGAQETQNF
J gene: TRBJ1-1; V gene: TRBV18; D gene: .; clone size: .; CDR3 DNA: TGTGCCAGCTCACCGCGGGATTTGGACACTGAAGCTTTCTTT; CDR3 protein: CASSPRDLDTEAFF
J gene: TRBJ2-7; V gene: TRBV20-1; D gene: TRBD2; clone size: .; CDR3 DNA: TGCAGTGCCGCCCCGGGGGGTCTCTCCGAGCAGTACTTC; CDR3 protein: CSAAPGGLSEQYF
J gene: TRBJ2-1; V gene: TRBV29-1; D gene: TRBD2; clone size: .; CDR3 DNA: TGCAGCGTTGTAGGCGGGAGATATTACAATGAGCAGTTCTTC; CDR3 protein: CSVVGGRYYNEQFF
J gene: TRBJ2-3; V gene: TRBV25-1; D gene: .; clone size: .; CDR3 DNA: TGTGCCAGCAGCAAGGACACCGGCACAGGGTCGACAGATACGCAGTATTTT; CDR3 protein: CASSKDTGTGSTDTQYF
J gene: TRBJ2-3; V gene: TRBV4-2; D gene: .; clone size: few; CDR3 DNA: TGTGCCAGCAGCCAAGATCCGTGGGGAAAGGGCACAGATACGCAGTATTTT; CDR3 protein: CASSQDPWGKGTDTQYF
J gene: TRBJ2-7; V gene: TRBV7-2; D gene: TRBD2; clone size: .; CDR3 DNA: TGTGCCAGCAGCCTCACTAGCGGATCTAACTACGAGCAGTACTTC; CDR3 protein: CASSLTSGSNYEQYF
J gene: TRBJ2-3; V gene: TRBV13; D gene: .; clone size: .; CDR3 DNA: TGTGCCAGCAGCCCCGAAGGCATCCCCACAGATACGCAGTATTTT; CDR3 protein: CASSPEGIPTDTQYF
J gene: TRBJ2-1; V gene: TRBV9; D gene: .; clone size: .; CDR3 DNA: TGTGCCAGCAGCGTAGGAAATGTAGTAGGGGTGGTCCACAATGAGCAGTTCTTC; CDR3 protein: CASSVGNVVGVVHNEQFF
J gene: TRBJ2-3; V gene: TRBV7-2; D gene: .; clone size: .; CDR3 DNA: TGTGCCAGCAGCGTAGCGCGGACTCGGCCGCAGTATTTT; CDR3 protein: CASSVARTRPQYF
J gene: TRBJ2-7; V gene: TRBV6-1; D gene: .; clone size: .; CDR3 DNA: TGTGCCAGCAGTGATGGAGTGGGTGATGAGCAGTACTTC; CDR3 protein: CASSDGVGDEQYF
J gene: TRBJ2-7; V gene: TRBV6-1; D gene: TRBD1; clone size: .; CDR3 DNA: TGTGCCAGCAGTCTGGACAGGATAGGCTACGAGCAGTACTTC; CDR3 protein: CASSLDRIGYEQYF
J gene: TRBJ2-3; V gene: TRBV7-2; D gene: .; clone size: .; CDR3 DNA: TGTGCCAGCAGCAACCCTAGCTTTCCGCAGTATTTT; CDR3 protein: CASSNPSFPQYF
J gene: TRBJ2-1; V gene: TRBV29-1; D gene: TRBD2; clone size: .; CDR3 DNA: TGCAGCGCTACTCGCGGGGGGCCAACTCCATCGCACAATGAGCAGTTCTTC; CDR3 protein: CSATRGGPTPSHNEQFF
J gene: TRBJ1-2; V gene: TRBV7-9; D gene: .; clone size: .; CDR3 DNA: TGTGCCAGCAGCTCGGCGGCCCAAATACCACGTGGCTACACCTTC; CDR3 protein: CASSSAAQIPRGYTF
J gene: TRBJ1-5; V gene: TRBV27; D gene: .; clone size: few; CDR3 DNA: TGTGCCAGCAGTTTAACTGTGAACAGCAATCAGCCCCAGCATTTT; CDR3 protein: CASSLTVNSNQPQHF
J gene: TRBJ2-3; V gene: TRBV5-4; D gene: TRBD2; clone size: once; CDR3 DNA: TGTGCCAGCAGCTTCGGCGGGGGGCAGGGTTTAAGAGATACGCAGTATTTT; CDR3 protein: CASSFGGGQGLRDTQYF
J gene: TRBJ2-7; V gene: TRBV7-9; D gene: .; clone size: .; CDR3 DNA: TGTGCCAGCAGCTCCGCTGTGTCTGGGGCAAACGAGCAGTACTTC; CDR3 protein: CASSSAVSGANEQYF
J gene: TRBJ1-2; V gene: TRBV4-3; D gene: .; clone size: .; CDR3 DNA: TGCGCCAGCAGCCAAGACCCCGGCGGGGCACCTTATGGCTACACCTTC; CDR3 protein: CASSQDPGGAPYGYTF
J gene: TRBJ2-5; V gene: TRBV5-1; D gene: .; clone size: .; CDR3 DNA: TGCGCCAGCAGCTTTCAAGGGGCCCAAGAGACCCAGTACTTC; CDR3 protein: CASSFQGAQETQYF
J gene: TRBJ2-4; V gene: TRBV5-1; D gene: .; clone size: .; CDR3 DNA: TGCGCCAGCAGAGGGGGGATGGACATTCAGTACTTC; CDR3 protein: CASRGGMDIQYF
J gene: TRBJ2-1; V gene: TRBV6-6; D gene: .; clone size: .; CDR3 DNA: TGTGCCGGCAGCGAGGGGATCGGCAATGAGCAGTTCTTC; CDR3 protein: CAGSEGIGNEQFF
J gene: TRBJ2-7; V gene: TRBV6-1; D gene: TRBD2; clone size: .; CDR3 DNA: TGTGCCAGCAGTCACGAACTAGCGGGAGGGTACGAGCAGTACTTC; CDR3 protein: CASSHELAGGYEQYF
J gene: TRBJ2-1; V gene: TRBV5-8; D gene: .; clone size: many; CDR3 DNA: TGTGCCAGCAGCTCCCTGGGGGGAAACTATGAGCAGTTCTTC; CDR3 protein: CASSSLGGNYEQFF
J gene: TRBJ1-2; V gene: TRBV12-3/TRBV12-4; D gene: TRBD1; clone size: .; CDR3 DNA: TGTGCCAGCACCACAAAGAGGGGGCCCCTTCAGTATGGCTACACCTTC; CDR3 protein: CASTTKRGPLQYGYTF
J gene: TRBJ1-2; V gene: TRBV3-1; D gene: .; clone size: .; CDR3 DNA: TGTGCCAGCAGCCAAGAACCGGGACACGGCTATGGCTACACCTTC; CDR3 protein: CASSQEPGHGYGYTF
J gene: TRBJ2-7; V gene: TRBV28; D gene: TRBD1; clone size: .; CDR3 DNA: TGTGCCAGCAGTGCTTCCCCTGACAGGGGGCGATACGAGCAGTACTTC; CDR3 protein: CASSASPDRGRYEQYF
J gene: TRBJ2-7; V gene: TRBV29-1; D gene: .; clone size: .; CDR3 DNA: TGCAGCGTTACCCAAAGGACAGACTCCTACGAGCAGTACTTC; CDR3 protein: CSVTQRTDSYEQYF
J gene: TRBJ2-7; V gene: TRBV7-2; D gene: .; clone size: few; CDR3 DNA: TGTGCCAGCAGTCTTCAAAGCCCCTACGAGCAGTACTTC; CDR3 protein: CASSLQSPYEQYF
J gene: TRBJ2-5; V gene: TRBV7-8; D gene: TRBD2; clone size: .; CDR3 DNA: TGTGCCAGCAGCTTCAGACTAGCGGGTGACCAAGAGACCCAGTACTTC; CDR3 protein: CASSFRLAGDQETQYF
J gene: TRBJ2-5; V gene: TRBV7-9; D gene: TRBD1; clone size: .; CDR3 DNA: TGTGCCAGCAGCCCATACAGGGGTCCCGAGACCCAGTACTTC; CDR3 protein: CASSPYRGPETQYF
J gene: TRBJ2-7; V gene: TRBV10-2; D gene: TRBD1; clone size: .; CDR3 DNA: TGCGCTAGCAGGGCAGAGACAGGGGGGTACGAGCAGTACTTC; CDR3 protein: CASRAETGGYEQYF
J gene: TRBJ2-6; V gene: TRBV4-3; D gene: .; clone size: few; CDR3 DNA: TGCGCCAGCAGCCACTCGGAGGGAATATCCTCTGGGGCCAACGTCCTGACTTTC; CDR3 protein: CASSHSEGISSGANVLTF